Presented here are 14 T cell receptor beta chains from one specimen sequenced in a study of blood T cells in healthy people across ages. Using a J-beta primer mix together with a sample-barcoded 5' primer, a second PCR was run for about 6 to 12 cycles. Using its own MiXCR run on the 5' RACE reads, TCRdb lists one record per CDR3 protein. This table holds about 1.8 million distinct CDR3 sequences, roughly 49% found once. Sequencing was performed on blood. The receptors here all came from a middle-aged woman in good health.

This chain uses TRBV29-1 with TRBJ2-2, with a possible D match to TRBD2 (5 bases). Germline-derived CDR1 and CDR2 are SQVTM and ANQGSEA. The V and J ends lost 4 bases and 4 bases respectively, with 13 bases between them. This CDR3 region has 14 residues. The CDR3, as DNA: TGCAGCGTTGGTACTAGTTTGAGCACCGGGGAGCTGTTTTTT. Its translation is CSVGTSLSTGELFF.

The V and J genes are TRBV7-2 and TRBJ2-6; D gene ambiguous. Germline V gene data show CDR1 as SGHTA and CDR2 as FQGNSA. The V end lost 6 bases, the J end lost 0 bases, and 9 bases lay between the germline ends. The CDR3 length is 15 residues. CDR3 nucleotide sequence: TGTGCCAGCAGACCCGACGACTCTGGGGCCAACGTCCTGACTTTC. It yields the protein CASRPDDSGANVLTF. Full variable domain (outside the CDR3, taken from reference TRBV7-2 and TRBJ2-6): GAGVSQSPSNKVTEKGKDVELRCDPISGHTALYWYRQSLGQGLEFLIYFQGNSAPDKSGLPSDRFSAERTGGSVSTLTIQRTQQEDSAVYLCASRPDDSGANVLTFGAGSRLTVL.

The table lists this clonotype with a few counts. The V and J genes are TRBV29-1 and TRBJ2-5, with TRBD2 as a possible D gene (6 bases). CDR1 is SQVTM and CDR2 is ANQGSEA in the germline V gene. The CDR3 length is 13 residues. Trimming took off 7 bases at V and 4 bases at J, with 16 bases between the two ends. The CDR3 DNA sequence: TGCAGCGAGATTGGCGGGGTAGGAGAGACCCAGTACTTC. This encodes CSEIGGVGETQYF.

A few counts support this clonotype. The chain uses TRBV7-9 and TRBJ2-1, with TRBD2 as a possible D gene (7 bases). The CDR3 length is 15 residues. Trimming pared 1 base from V and 7 bases from J, leaving 14 bases between. The germline CDR1 and CDR2 sequences are SEHNR and FQNEAQ (reference sequence). The CDR3 loop is CASSLGSGGLNEQFF. The CDR3 nucleotides read TGTGCCAGCAGCTTAGGATCGGGGGGCCTGAATGAGCAGTTCTTC.

This chain connects TRBV29-1 to TRBJ1-3; tentatively, D is TRBD1 (5 bases). V lost 3 bases and J 5 bases, leaving 8 bases between the germline ends. This CDR3 spans 12 amino acids. The germline CDR1 and CDR2 sequences are SQVTM and ANQGSEA. In nucleotides, the CDR3 is TGCAGCGTTGAGGGGCATCGAAACACCATATATTTT. The encoded protein is CSVEGHRNTIYF.

The CDR3 here is CASTTGQGQETQYF. In DNA form, the CDR3 reads TGTGCCAGCACCACCGGGCAGGGTCAAGAGACCCAGTACTTC. The chain links TRBV12-3 or TRBV12-4 to TRBJ2-5, with D perhaps matching TRBD1 (5 bases). The CDR3 totals 14 residues. Trimming shortened V by 7 bases and J by 2 bases, and 14 bases separated the two germline ends.

The CDR3 region has the DNA TGCAGTGCTAACCACCTAGCGGGGGGGCCGGATACGCAGTATTTT. Its protein product is CSANHLAGGPDTQYF. This chain links TRBV20-1 with TRBJ2-3; TRBD2 aligns across 12 bases. The V segment lost 4 bases and the J segment 6 bases; nucleotides outside the gene matches: 8. The CDR3 has 15 residues. In germline, CDR1 is DFQATT, CDR2 SNEGSKA (reference sequence).

The V gene is TRBV29-1, the J gene TRBJ1-2; D possibly corresponds to TRBD1 (5 bases). This CDR3 comprises 14 residues. Germline V CDR1 and CDR2: SQVTM, ANQGSEA. The ends were cut back, 0 bases at V and 7 bases at J, with 15 bases in the middle. The CDR3 protein is CSVEDRKGRFGYTF. DNA of the CDR3: TGCAGCGTTGAAGATCGAAAGGGGCGGTTTGGCTACACCTTC. Full variable domain (rest looked up from reference TRBV29-1 and TRBJ1-2): SAVISQKPSRDICQRGTSLTIQCQVDSQVTMMFWYRQQPGQSLTLIATANQGSEATYESGFVIDKFPISRPNLTFSTLTVSNMSPEDSSIYLCSVEDRKGRFGYTFGSGTRLTVV.

J is TRBJ1-1 and V is TRBV6-5; D call uncertain. V lost 0 bases and J 1 base, leaving 9 bases between the germline ends. This CDR3 has 15 amino acids. CDR1 is MNHEY, CDR2 SVGAGI, per germline. DNA of the CDR3: TGTGCCAGCAGTTACTCTCTTGTGGCGAACACTGAAGCTTTCTTT. This gives the protein CASSYSLVANTEAFF.

CDR3 sequence: CASSQAGSAAYNEQFF. The CDR3 bases are TGTGCCAGCAGTCAGGCAGGGTCGGCTGCCTACAATGAGCAGTTCTTC. The chain has TRBV9 and TRBJ2-1; a possible D gene is TRBD1 (5 bases). Trimming cost V 5 bases and J 2 bases, with 17 bases left between them. This CDR3 is built from 16 residues. Germline CDR1 SGDLS, CDR2 YYNGEE.

This chain connects TRBV14 to TRBJ2-7, with TRBD1 matching 8 bases. CDR3 length: 17 residues. With V trimmed by 2 bases and J by 4 bases, 13 bases remained unmatched. CDR1 is SGHDN and CDR2 is FVKESK in the germline V gene. The CDR3 spells CASSQSPWTGSPYEQYF. CDR3 nucleotides: TGTGCCAGCAGCCAAAGCCCCTGGACAGGGAGCCCATACGAGCAGTACTTC.

This clonotype was picked up a small number of times. The chain employs TRBV20-1 and TRBJ2-3; TRBD2 might be the D (5 bases). Germline CDR1 DFQATT, CDR2 SNEGSKA (reference sequence). The CDR3 length is 14 residues. With 6 bases removed from V and 5 bases from J, the gap between germline ends came to 18 bases. The CDR3 protein is CSAERSQNQDTQYF. In DNA, the CDR3 is TGCAGTGCGGAGCGGAGCCAAAACCAAGATACGCAGTATTTT.

This chain links TRBV12-3 or TRBV12-4 with TRBJ2-3, with D unresolved. With 8 bases removed from V and 0 bases from J, the gap between germline ends came to 12 bases. The CDR3 length is 14 residues. CDR3 loop: CASHHRVSTDTQYF. The CDR3 region has the DNA TGTGCCAGCCATCACAGAGTGAGCACAGATACGCAGTATTTT.

J is TRBJ2-5 and V is TRBV9; TRBD2 aligns across 8 bases. Trimming removed 0 bases from V and 7 bases from J; junction bases left unmatched: 11. This CDR3 spans 16 amino acids. Germline assignment: CDR1 SGDLS and CDR2 YYNGEE. The CDR3 sequence: CASSVAPGGASGTQYF. The CDR3 DNA reads TGTGCCAGCAGCGTAGCTCCGGGGGGGGCCAGTGGGACCCAGTACTTC.